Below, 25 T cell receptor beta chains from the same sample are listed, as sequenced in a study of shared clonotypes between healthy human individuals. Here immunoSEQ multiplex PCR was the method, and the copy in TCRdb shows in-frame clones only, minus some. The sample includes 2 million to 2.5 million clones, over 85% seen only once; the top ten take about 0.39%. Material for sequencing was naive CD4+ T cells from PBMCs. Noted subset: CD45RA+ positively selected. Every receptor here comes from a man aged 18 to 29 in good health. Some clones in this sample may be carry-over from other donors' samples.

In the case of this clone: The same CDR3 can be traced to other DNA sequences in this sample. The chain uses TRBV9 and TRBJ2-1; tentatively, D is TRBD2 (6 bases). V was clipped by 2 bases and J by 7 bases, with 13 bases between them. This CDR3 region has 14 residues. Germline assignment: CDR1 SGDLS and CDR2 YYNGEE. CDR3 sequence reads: CASSVGLSLNEQFF. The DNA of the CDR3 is TGTGCCAGCAGCGTCGGACTATCTCTGAATGAGCAGTTCTTC.

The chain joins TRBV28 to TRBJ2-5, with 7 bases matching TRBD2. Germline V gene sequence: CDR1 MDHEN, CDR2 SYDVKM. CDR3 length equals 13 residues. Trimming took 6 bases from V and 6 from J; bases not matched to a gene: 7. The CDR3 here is CASSPGGWQTQYF. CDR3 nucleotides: TGTGCCAGCAGCCCCGGGGGGTGGCAGACCCAGTACTTC.

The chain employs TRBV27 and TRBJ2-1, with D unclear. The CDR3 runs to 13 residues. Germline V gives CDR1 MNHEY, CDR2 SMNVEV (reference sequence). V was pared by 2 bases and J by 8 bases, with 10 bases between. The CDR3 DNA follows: TGTGCCAGCAGTTTACAGGAGATCGATGAGCAGTTCTTC. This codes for CASSLQEIDEQFF.

CDR3 DNA sequence: TGTGCCAGCAGGCCCGCGAGGGATAGCAATCAGCCCCAGCATTTT. Translating it yields CASRPARDSNQPQHF. The rearrangement links TRBV28 to TRBJ1-5; D not certain. V lost 6 bases and J 0 bases, leaving 12 bases between the germline ends. CDR3 size: 15 residues. From germline, CDR1 is MDHEN and CDR2 SYDVKM.

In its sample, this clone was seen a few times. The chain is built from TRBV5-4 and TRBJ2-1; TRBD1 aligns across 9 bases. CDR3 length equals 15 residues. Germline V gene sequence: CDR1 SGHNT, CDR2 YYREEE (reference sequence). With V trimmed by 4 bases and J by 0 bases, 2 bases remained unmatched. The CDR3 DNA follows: TGTGCCAGCAGCACGGACAGGGGCTCCTACAATGAGCAGTTCTTC. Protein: CASSTDRGSYNEQFF.

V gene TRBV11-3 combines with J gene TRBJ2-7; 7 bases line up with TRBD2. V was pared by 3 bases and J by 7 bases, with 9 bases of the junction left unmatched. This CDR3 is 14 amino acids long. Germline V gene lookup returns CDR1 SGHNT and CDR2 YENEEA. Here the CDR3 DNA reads TGTGCCAGCAGCTTCAGTGGGAGGGGCCGGGAGCAGTACTTC. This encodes CASSFSGRGREQYF.

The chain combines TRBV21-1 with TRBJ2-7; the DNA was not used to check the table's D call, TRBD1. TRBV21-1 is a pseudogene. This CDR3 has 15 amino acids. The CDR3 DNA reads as TGTGCCAGCACCATCCCGGGACAGATTAACTACGAGCAGTACTTC. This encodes CASTIPGQINYEQYF.

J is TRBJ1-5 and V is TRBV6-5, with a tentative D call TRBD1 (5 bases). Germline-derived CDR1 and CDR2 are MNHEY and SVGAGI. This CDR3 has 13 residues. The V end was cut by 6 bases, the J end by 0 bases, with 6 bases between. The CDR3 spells CASRQGSNQPQHF. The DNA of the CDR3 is TGTGCCAGCAGGCAGGGTAGCAATCAGCCCCAGCATTTT.

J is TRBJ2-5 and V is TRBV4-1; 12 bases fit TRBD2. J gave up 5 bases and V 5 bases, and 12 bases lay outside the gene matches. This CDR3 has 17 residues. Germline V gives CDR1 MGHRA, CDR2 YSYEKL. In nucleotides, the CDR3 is TGCGCCAGCAGCGAGCGACTAGCGGGAGTCGGTTTGGAGACCCAGTACTTC. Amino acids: CASSERLAGVGLETQYF.

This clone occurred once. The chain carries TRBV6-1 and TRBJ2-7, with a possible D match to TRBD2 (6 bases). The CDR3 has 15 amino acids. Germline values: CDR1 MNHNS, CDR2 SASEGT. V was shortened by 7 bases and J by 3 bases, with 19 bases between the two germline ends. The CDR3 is CASTRETGEGYEQYF. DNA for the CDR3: TGTGCCAGCACTCGAGAGACGGGAGAGGGCTACGAGCAGTACTTC.

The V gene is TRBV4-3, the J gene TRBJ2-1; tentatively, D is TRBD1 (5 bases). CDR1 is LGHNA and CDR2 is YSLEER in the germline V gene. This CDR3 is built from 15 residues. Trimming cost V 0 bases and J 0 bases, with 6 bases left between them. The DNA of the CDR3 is TGCGCCAGCAGCCAAGAGGGGCACTCCTACAATGAGCAGTTCTTC. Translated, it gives CASSQEGHSYNEQFF.

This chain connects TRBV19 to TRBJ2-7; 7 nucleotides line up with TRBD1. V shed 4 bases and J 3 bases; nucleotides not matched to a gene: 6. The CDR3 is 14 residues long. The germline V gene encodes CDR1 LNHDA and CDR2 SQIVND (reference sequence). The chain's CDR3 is CASSTTGINYEQYF. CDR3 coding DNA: TGTGCCAGTAGTACGACAGGGATCAACTACGAGCAGTACTTC.

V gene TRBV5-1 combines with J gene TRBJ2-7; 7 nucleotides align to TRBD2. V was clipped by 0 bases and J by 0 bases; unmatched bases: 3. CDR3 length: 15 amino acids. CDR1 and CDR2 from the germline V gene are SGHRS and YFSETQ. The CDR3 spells CASSLERGHSYEQYF. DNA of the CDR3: TGCGCCAGCAGCTTGGAGCGGGGTCACTCCTACGAGCAGTACTTC.

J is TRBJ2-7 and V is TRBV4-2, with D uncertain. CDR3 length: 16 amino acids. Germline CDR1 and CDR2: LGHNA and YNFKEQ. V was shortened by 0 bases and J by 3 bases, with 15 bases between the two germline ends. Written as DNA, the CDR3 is TGTGCCAGCAGCCAAGATCTCCGAAACCCCCACTACGAGCAGTACTTC. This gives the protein CASSQDLRNPHYEQYF.

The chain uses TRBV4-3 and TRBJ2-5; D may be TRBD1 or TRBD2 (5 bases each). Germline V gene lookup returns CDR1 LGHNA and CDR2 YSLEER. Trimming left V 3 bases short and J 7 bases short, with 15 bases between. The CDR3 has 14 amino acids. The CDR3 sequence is CASSQWDRPMTQYF. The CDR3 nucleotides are TGCGCCAGCAGCCAGTGGGACCGCCCAATGACCCAGTACTTC.

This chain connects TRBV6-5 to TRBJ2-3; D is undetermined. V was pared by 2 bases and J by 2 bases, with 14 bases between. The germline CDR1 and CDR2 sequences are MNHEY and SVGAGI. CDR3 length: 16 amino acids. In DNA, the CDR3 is TGTGCCAGCAGTTACGACATCCCGAGGTCCACAGATACGCAGTATTTT. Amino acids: CASSYDIPRSTDTQYF.

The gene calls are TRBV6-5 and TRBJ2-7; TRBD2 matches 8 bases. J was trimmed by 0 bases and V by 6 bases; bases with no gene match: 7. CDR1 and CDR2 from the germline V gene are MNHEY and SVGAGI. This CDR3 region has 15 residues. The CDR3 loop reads CASRIGRGGSYEQYF. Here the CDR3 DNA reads TGTGCCAGCAGAATAGGACGGGGGGGCTCCTACGAGCAGTACTTC.

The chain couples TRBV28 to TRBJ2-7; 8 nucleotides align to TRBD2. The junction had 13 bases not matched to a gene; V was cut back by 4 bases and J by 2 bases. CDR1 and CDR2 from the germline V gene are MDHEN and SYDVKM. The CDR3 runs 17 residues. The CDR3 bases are TGTGCCAGCAGTTCACAGGCTAGCGGGCGATTCACCTACGAGCAGTACTTC. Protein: CASSSQASGRFTYEQYF.

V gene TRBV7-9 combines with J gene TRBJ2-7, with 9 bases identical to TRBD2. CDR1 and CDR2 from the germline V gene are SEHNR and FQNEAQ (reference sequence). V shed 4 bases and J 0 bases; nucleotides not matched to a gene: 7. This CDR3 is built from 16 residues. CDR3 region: CASSSSSGRYSYEQYF. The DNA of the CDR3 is TGTGCCAGCAGCTCCAGTAGCGGGAGATACTCCTACGAGCAGTACTTC.

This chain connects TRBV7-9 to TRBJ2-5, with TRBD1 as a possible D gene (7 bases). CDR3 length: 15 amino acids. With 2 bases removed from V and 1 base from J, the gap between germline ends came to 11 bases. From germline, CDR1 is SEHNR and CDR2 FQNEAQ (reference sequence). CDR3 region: CASSLQEGAQETQYF. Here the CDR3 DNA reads TGTGCCAGCAGCTTACAGGAGGGGGCCCAAGAGACCCAGTACTTC.

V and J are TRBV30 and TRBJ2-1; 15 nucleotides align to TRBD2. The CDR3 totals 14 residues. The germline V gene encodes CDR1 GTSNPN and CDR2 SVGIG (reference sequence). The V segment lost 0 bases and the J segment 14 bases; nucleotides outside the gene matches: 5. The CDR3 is CAWSVGTSGRRKFF. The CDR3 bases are TGTGCCTGGAGTGTCGGGACTAGCGGGAGGAGGAAGTTCTTC.

The CDR3 nucleotides are TGTGCCAGCAGCCAGCCTACAGGGTACTGGCTCGAAGAGACCCAGTACTTC. Amino acid sequence: CASSQPTGYWLEETQYF. The V gene is TRBV7-9, the J gene TRBJ2-5, with D perhaps TRBD1 (6 bases). The CDR3 length is 17 residues. The germline gives CDR1 SEHNR, CDR2 FQNEAQ (reference sequence). Trimming removed 5 bases from V and 3 bases from J, with 22 bases in between.

CDR3 DNA sequence: TGTGCCTGGAGTACTGGGACAGGGGGCGCAGCTTTCTTT. This translates into CAWSTGTGGAAFF. V usage is TRBV30 and J usage is TRBJ1-1; 12 bases agree with TRBD1. V shed 2 bases and J 10 bases; nucleotides not matched to a gene: 5. The germline V gene encodes CDR1 GTSNPN and CDR2 SVGIG (reference sequence). CDR3 size: 13 residues.

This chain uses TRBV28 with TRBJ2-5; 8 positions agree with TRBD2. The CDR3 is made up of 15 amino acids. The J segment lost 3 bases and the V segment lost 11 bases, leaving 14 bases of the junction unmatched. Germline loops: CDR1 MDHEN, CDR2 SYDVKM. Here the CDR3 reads CARYPGLVMEETQYF. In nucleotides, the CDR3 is TGTGCCCGTTATCCGGGACTAGTTATGGAAGAGACCCAGTACTTC.

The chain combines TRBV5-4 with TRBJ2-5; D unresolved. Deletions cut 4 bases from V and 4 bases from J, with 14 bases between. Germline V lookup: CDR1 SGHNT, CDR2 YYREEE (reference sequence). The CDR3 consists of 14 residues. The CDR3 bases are TGTGCCAGCAGCACGGCGCGGTGGGGAGAGACCCAGTACTTC. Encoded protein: CASSTARWGETQYF.